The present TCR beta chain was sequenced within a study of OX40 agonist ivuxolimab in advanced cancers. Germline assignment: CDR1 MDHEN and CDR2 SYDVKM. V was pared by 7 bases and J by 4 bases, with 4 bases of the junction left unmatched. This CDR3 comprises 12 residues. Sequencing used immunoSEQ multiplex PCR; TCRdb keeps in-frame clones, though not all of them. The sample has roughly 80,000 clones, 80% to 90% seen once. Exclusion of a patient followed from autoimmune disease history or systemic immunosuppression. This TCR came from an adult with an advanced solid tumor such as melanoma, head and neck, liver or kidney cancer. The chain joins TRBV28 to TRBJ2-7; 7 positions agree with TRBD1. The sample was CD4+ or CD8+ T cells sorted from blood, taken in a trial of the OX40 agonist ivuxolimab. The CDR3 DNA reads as TGTGCCAGCACAGGGGGTCTTTACGAGCAGTACTTC. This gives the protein CASTGGLYEQYF.